This T cell receptor (beta chain) derives from a study of blood T cell repertoires in COVID-19 (dated by TCRdb to about 2020). About the investigation overall: Samples covering the acute and convalescent phases of COVID-19 were provided by collaborators in the United States, Italy and Spain. The material from the prospective study consisted of cDNA or gDNA derived from T cells, B-cell-depleted T cells, or PBMCs. The dataset comprised deeply sampled blood TCRbeta repertoires from subjects exposed to, actively infected with, or recovered from COVID-19. The repertoires were released in a freely available public database intended as a resource for research on the immune response to SARS-CoV-2. Samples came from the ongoing ImmuneRACE study (first 160 participants) plus 1,254 subjects from 6 global collaborators. The sample metadata nearly always contained a de-identified subject ID, COVID-19 status, age in years and sex. Where available, HLA class I and class II types were obtained from metadata supplied by the sample provider rather than from assay-based typing. General study outcomes and caveats: The quantity of clinical and demographic metadata differed by source and by participant and was supplied without curation.

The germline V gene (reference sequence) provides CDR1 LNHNV and CDR2 YYDKDF. Ends trimmed: V by 1 base, J by 3 bases; bases unmatched to a gene: 2. The CDR3 sequence holds 15 residues, the cysteine and phenylalanine included. This entry keeps only the CDR3 DNA: 45 bases, framed from base 1. TCRbeta CDR3 regions were amplified from genomic DNA by means of the immunoSEQ Assay, a bias-controlled multiplex PCR. Per the original workflow: Within the assay, amplification of reference gene primers was used to estimate how many nucleated cells each sample contained. To quantify the absolute abundance of each unique TCRbeta CDR3 rearrangement, sequence reads were collapsed and filtered. For each sample, productive Simpson clonality was calculated as the square root of Simpson's diversity index across productive rearrangements. TCRdb carries this immuneACCESS record with in-frame sequences only. Its versions omit some clonotypes, under half of them owing to an unresolved V gene in the studies checked, with the rest unexplained. The V and J calls and the clone size are those of that table, but D and trimming were determined from the DNA. Counted in this sample were fewer than 35,000 clones; approximately 90% of them appeared once. The top ten clonotypes cover roughly 13% of the sample.

The table lists this clone with a count of one. The antigen it recognizes is unknown. The sample holds no much larger clone one base away, and base qualities are not on file. Collaborating institutions collected whole blood in K2EDTA tubes following their own protocols. For TCRbeta analysis, collaborators shipped samples as frozen whole blood, isolated PBMCs, or DNA extracted from either of those sample types. The sequence is built from TRBV15 and TRBJ1-2, and 10 junction bases match TRBD1. The sequence was collected from a human donor in a cohort sampled during active COVID-19. Specimen: peripheral blood. The CDR3 reads CATSRVGTGDYGYTF. The DNA is as follows: TGTGCCACCAGCAGAGTGGGGACAGGGGACTATGGCTACACCTTC.